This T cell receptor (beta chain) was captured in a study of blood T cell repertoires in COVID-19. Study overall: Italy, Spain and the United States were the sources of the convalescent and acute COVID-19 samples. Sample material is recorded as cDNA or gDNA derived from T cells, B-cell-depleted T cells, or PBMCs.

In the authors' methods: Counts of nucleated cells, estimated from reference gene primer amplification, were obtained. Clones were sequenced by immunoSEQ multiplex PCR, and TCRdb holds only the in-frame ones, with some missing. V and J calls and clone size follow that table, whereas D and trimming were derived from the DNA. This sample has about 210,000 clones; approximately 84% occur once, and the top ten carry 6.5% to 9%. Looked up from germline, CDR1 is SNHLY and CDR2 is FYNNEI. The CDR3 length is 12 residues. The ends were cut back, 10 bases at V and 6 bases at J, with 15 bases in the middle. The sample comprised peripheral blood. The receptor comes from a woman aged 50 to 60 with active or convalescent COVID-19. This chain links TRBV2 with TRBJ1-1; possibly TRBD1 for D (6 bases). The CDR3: CATFLQGPEAFF. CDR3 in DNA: TGTGCCACCTTTCTTCAGGGGCCTGAAGCTTTCTTT.